The sequence of this T cell receptor (beta chain) was determined in a study of regulatory T cells in long-lasting Graves disease. Overall study results and limits: Repertoires from persistent disease leaned toward TRBV28, TRBJ1-2 and TRBJ2-5. It was possible that the small sample size reduced accuracy.

V dropped 6 bases and J dropped 8 bases, with 19 bases sitting between them. Per germline, CDR1 MNHNS and CDR2 SASEGT. This CDR3 is built from 14 residues. Building of the TCR beta libraries involved iRepertoire HTBI primers and Arm-PCR of CDR3 regions. MiXCR was run by TCRdb on the multiplex PCR reads, yielding one entry per CDR3 protein. The sample shows around 400,000 distinct CDR3 sequences, roughly a quarter of them seen only once. Turning to this clonotype: What it binds is not known.

Noted time point: persistent/refractory GD, antithyroid drugs over 5 years with positive TRAb. The authors made the TCR library using RNA they extracted from PBMCs. The diagnosis of Graves' disease used American Thyroid Association guidelines. The receptor's source is a female donor with Graves disease. Sequences were derived from peripheral blood mononuclear cells (PBMCs), sampled when the disease was refractory, from a patient treated with antithyroid drugs. The chain couples TRBV6-1 to TRBJ1-2; D remains ambiguous. The CDR3, as DNA: TGTGCCAGCAGCCCGAACGGTGGGGTTCCAGGCTACACCTTC. It encodes CASSPNGGVPGYTF.